This is a list of T cell receptor beta chains from one sample in a study of control samples from healthy donors and cancer patients. Profiling relied on immunoSEQ multiplex PCR, and the TCRdb table lists in-frame clones only, not all of them. The table shows around 130,000 clones, with 70% to 90% occurring only once. The sequenced sample was blood. These receptors all come from a man aged 45-65 years in good health. Each CDR3 is given with its conserved first and last residue. The order of the fields is V gene, D gene, J gene, clone size, CDR3 DNA, CDR3 protein. A D gene is named only where the DNA matches it firmly. Some rows mark clone size as missing; the rest say once, few, many or name a class of expanded clone.

V gene: TRBV2
D gene: TRBD2
J gene: TRBJ2-2
clone size: -
CDR3 DNA: TGTGCCAGCAGTTCCGCTCCAGCGGGGGCAAACACCGGGGAGCTGTTTTTT
CDR3 protein: CASSSAPAGANTGELFF

V gene: TRBV6-5
D gene: -
J gene: TRBJ1-6
clone size: -
CDR3 DNA: TGTGCCAGCGAAGACATACCAATGGCACCCCTCCACTTT
CDR3 protein: CASEDIPMAPLHF

V gene: TRBV5-6
D gene: -
J gene: TRBJ2-5
clone size: -
CDR3 DNA: TGTGCCAGCAGCTGGGGACAAGTTCAAGAGACCCAGTACTTC
CDR3 protein: CASSWGQVQETQYF

V gene: TRBV3-1/TRBV3-2
D gene: TRBD1
J gene: TRBJ1-2
clone size: -
CDR3 DNA: TGTGCCAGCAGCCACCACACAACAGGGGGCTATGGCTACACCTTC
CDR3 protein: CASSHHTTGGYGYTF

V gene: TRBV18
D gene: -
J gene: TRBJ1-4
clone size: -
CDR3 DNA: TGTGCCAGTTCACGTGGGAAAGGAGAAAAACTGTTTTTT
CDR3 protein: CASSRGKGEKLFF

V gene: TRBV2
D gene: -
J gene: TRBJ2-3
clone size: -
CDR3 DNA: TGTGCCAGCAGTGGGTTCGTATTGGCAGATACGCAGTATTTT
CDR3 protein: CASSGFVLADTQYF

V gene: TRBV25-1
D gene: -
J gene: TRBJ1-1
clone size: -
CDR3 DNA: TGTGCCAGCAGTGCTATACGGGGGGCGCCGATGGACACTGAAGCTTTCTTT
CDR3 protein: CASSAIRGAPMDTEAFF

V gene: TRBV5-1
D gene: -
J gene: TRBJ2-1
clone size: -
CDR3 DNA: TGCGCCAGCAGGCGAAACCGGGACTACAATGAGCAGTTCTTC
CDR3 protein: CASRRNRDYNEQFF

V gene: TRBV12-3/TRBV12-4
D gene: -
J gene: TRBJ2-2
clone size: -
CDR3 DNA: TGTGCCAGCAGTCTACAGAACACCGGGGAGCTGTTTTTT
CDR3 protein: CASSLQNTGELFF

V gene: TRBV12-3/TRBV12-4
D gene: -
J gene: TRBJ2-7
clone size: -
CDR3 DNA: TGTGCCAGCAGTTTTGGACAATCCTACGAGCAGTACTTC
CDR3 protein: CASSFGQSYEQYF

V gene: TRBV9
D gene: -
J gene: TRBJ1-1
clone size: -
CDR3 DNA: TGTGCCAGCAGCGTAGTTTCTGGAGACACTGAAGCTTTCTTT
CDR3 protein: CASSVVSGDTEAFF

V gene: TRBV6-6
D gene: -
J gene: TRBJ1-2
clone size: -
CDR3 DNA: TGTGCCAGCAGTTCACGGGACCGCCAACTCTTCTCCGGCTACACCTTC
CDR3 protein: CASSSRDRQLFSGYTF

V gene: TRBV6-5
D gene: TRBD1
J gene: TRBJ2-7
clone size: -
CDR3 DNA: TGTGCCAGCATGGTCGGACAGGGGGCAAACGAGCAGTACTTC
CDR3 protein: CASMVGQGANEQYF

V gene: TRBV24-1
D gene: TRBD1
J gene: TRBJ2-3
clone size: -
CDR3 DNA: TGTGCCACCAGTGGCAGGGACAGGGGAACAGATACGCAGTATTTT
CDR3 protein: CATSGRDRGTDTQYF

V gene: TRBV14
D gene: TRBD1
J gene: TRBJ1-6
clone size: -
CDR3 DNA: TGTGCCAGCAGCTACACAGGGGATTCACCCCTCCACTTT
CDR3 protein: CASSYTGDSPLHF

V gene: TRBV6-1
D gene: -
J gene: TRBJ2-7
clone size: -
CDR3 DNA: TGTGCCAGCAGTGAAAGGGGAGTATCCTACGAGCAGTACTTC
CDR3 protein: CASSERGVSYEQYF

V gene: TRBV28
D gene: -
J gene: TRBJ1-2
clone size: once
CDR3 DNA: TGTGCCAGCAGTTTAATCCAACTTAACTATGGCTACACCTTC
CDR3 protein: CASSLIQLNYGYTF

V gene: TRBV3-1/TRBV3-2
D gene: -
J gene: TRBJ2-5
clone size: -
CDR3 DNA: TGTGCCAGCAGCCGCGAAGAGACCCAGTACTTC
CDR3 protein: CASSREETQYF

V gene: TRBV7-8
D gene: -
J gene: TRBJ1-5
clone size: -
CDR3 DNA: TGTGCCAGCAGCTGGGGTGGGGGGAATAGCAATCAGCCCCAGCATTTT
CDR3 protein: CASSWGGGNSNQPQHF

V gene: TRBV24-1
D gene: -
J gene: TRBJ2-5
clone size: -
CDR3 DNA: TGTGCCACCAGTGACATACAGGGTTTGGAGACCCAGTACTTC
CDR3 protein: CATSDIQGLETQYF

V gene: TRBV5-1
D gene: -
J gene: TRBJ1-1
clone size: once
CDR3 DNA: TGCGCCAGCAGCTTGAGTCCCGGCATCGGATTGAACACTGAAGCTTTCTTT
CDR3 protein: CASSLSPGIGLNTEAFF

V gene: TRBV18
D gene: -
J gene: TRBJ2-2
clone size: once
CDR3 DNA: TGTGCCAGCTCGCGGGACCGCCTTGGGGACGGGGAGCTGTTTTTT
CDR3 protein: CASSRDRLGDGELFF

V gene: TRBV6-2/TRBV6-3
D gene: -
J gene: TRBJ2-7
clone size: -
CDR3 DNA: TGTGCCAGCAGTTACCATCTTAGCAGGGACAACGAGCAGTACTTC
CDR3 protein: CASSYHLSRDNEQYF

V gene: TRBV5-1
D gene: -
J gene: TRBJ2-5
clone size: once
CDR3 DNA: TGCGCCAGCAGCTTAGAGAGGATAGAGACCCAGTACTTC
CDR3 protein: CASSLERIETQYF

V gene: TRBV5-5
D gene: -
J gene: TRBJ1-1
clone size: -
CDR3 DNA: TGTGCCAGCAGCTTGTGGCAGGGCTCTGAAGCTTTCTTT
CDR3 protein: CASSLWQGSEAFF

V gene: TRBV11-2
D gene: TRBD1
J gene: TRBJ1-5
clone size: -
CDR3 DNA: TGTGCCAGCAGCTTGGGACAGGATAGCAATCAGCCCCAGCATTTT
CDR3 protein: CASSLGQDSNQPQHF

V gene: TRBV9
D gene: -
J gene: TRBJ2-1
clone size: -
CDR3 DNA: TGTGCCAGCAGCGTAGGAACGCACAGCAACAATGAGCAGTTCTTC
CDR3 protein: CASSVGTHSNNEQFF

V gene: TRBV7-9
D gene: -
J gene: TRBJ2-1
clone size: -
CDR3 DNA: TGTGCCAGCCGCTATGGGCTATCGGAAAACTACAATGAGCAGTTCTTC
CDR3 protein: CASRYGLSENYNEQFF

V gene: TRBV5-6
D gene: -
J gene: TRBJ2-2
clone size: -
CDR3 DNA: TGTGCCAGCAGCTTGGGGGGTTGGACCGGGGAGCTGTTTTTT
CDR3 protein: CASSLGGWTGELFF

V gene: TRBV7-9
D gene: TRBD1
J gene: TRBJ2-5
clone size: -
CDR3 DNA: TGTGCCAGCAGCTTACGGGGACAGGTATTAGAGACCCAGTACTTC
CDR3 protein: CASSLRGQVLETQYF